Below, 3 T cell receptor beta chains from the same sample are listed, as sequenced in a study of CD8 T cells in Susac syndrome. An input of about 0.45 to 1 ug of RNA was subjected to reverse transcription using random hexamers. In TCRdb, the immunoSEQ multiplex PCR reads were re-called with MiXCR into one record per CDR3 protein. The data show about 240,000 distinct CDR3 sequences, with 96% seen just once and 0.095% to 0.12% held by the top ten. The material sequenced was CD4+ T cells from PBMCs. The origin of the receptors is a human donor with Susac syndrome.

As DNA, the CDR3 is TGTGCCAGCAGCCAAGCGTTTGGCGGTGCGGGCGGCGAGCAGTACTTC. Translation gives CASSQAFGGAGGEQYF. V usage is TRBV3-1 and J usage is TRBJ2-7, with a possible D match to TRBD2 (5 bases). V was clipped by 1 base and J by 6 bases, with 19 bases between them. The CDR3 runs to 16 residues. The V gene's germline CDR1 is LGHDT and CDR2 YNNKEL (reference sequence).

This chain joins TRBV28 and TRBJ2-5; 7 bases match TRBD1. The CDR3 spans 14 residues. Germline lookup yields CDR1 MDHEN and CDR2 SYDVKM. J gave up 1 base and V 5 bases, and 4 bases lay outside the gene matches. CDR3 in amino acids: CASSTGTVQETQYF. The CDR3 region has the DNA TGTGCCAGCAGTACAGGGACAGTCCAAGAGACCCAGTACTTC.

The V and J genes are TRBV6-1 and TRBJ2-5; TRBD1 matches 8 bases. V lost 4 bases, J lost 4 bases, and 17 bases stayed unmatched. Germline V gene data show CDR1 as MNHNS and CDR2 as SASEGT. The CDR3 runs 18 residues. The CDR3 DNA reads TGTGCCAGCAGTGCCACATTGCCGGGACAGGTGGGGCTAGAGACCCAGTACTTC. Protein: CASSATLPGQVGLETQYF.